Described below is a single T cell receptor (beta chain) sequence and its context. No antigen is known for it. This CDR3 has 20 residues. J was trimmed by 6 bases and V by 11 bases; bases with no gene match: 28. The germline CDR1 and CDR2 sequences are LGHDT and YNNKEL (reference sequence). The authors ran a second PCR of about 7 to 11 cycles using a sample-barcoded 5' primer and a J-beta primer mix. TCRdb recomputed calls from the 5' RACE reads with MiXCR, one row per CDR3 protein. The sample holds 1.2 million to 1.5 million distinct CDR3 sequences, around 42% seen once. The data are from a study of blood T cells in healthy people across ages. Whole-study findings and limits: CMV status of donors was unknown, possibly confounding expanded clonotype changes.

The sequenced sample was blood. The chain employs TRBV3-1 and TRBJ2-2; 9 bases align to TRBD2. The receptor was isolated from a woman between 18 and 29 years old in good health. The CDR3 protein is CAPPIPPQREDPGRPGELFF. In DNA form, the CDR3 reads TGTGCCCCCCCGATTCCCCCGCAGCGGGAGGACCCTGGTCGCCCCGGGGAGCTGTTTTTT.